The clone carrying this T cell receptor beta chain was detected a few times. Its antigen is not known. The data stem from a study of T-cell memory formation after mild COVID-19. Study-wide results and limits: Cross-reactive memory appears to have joined, as suggested by some responding clones showing up in pre-infection memory. SARS-CoV-2 specificity of second-wave clones peaking day 37 was unconfirmed.

TCRalpha and TCRbeta libraries used 5'RACE with constant-segment primers and UMIs. TCRdb reprocessed the 5' RACE reads via MiXCR and lists one record per CDR3 protein. The table has hundreds of thousands of distinct CDR3 sequences, about 20% seen once; the top ten hold around 12%. CDR3 length: 15 residues. This receptor was identified in an adult woman who had mild COVID-19 (a few samples of this study predate the infection). Cell type and time point are not known. Sequenced material: PBMCs or a T cell subset sorted from them (not recorded which). V and J are TRBV21-1 and TRBJ1-3; the table names TRBD1, a call not compared with the DNA. TRBV21-1 corresponds to a pseudogene. CDR3 amino acids: CASSSQDRAGNTIYF. The CDR3 nucleotides read TGTGCCAGCAGCTCCCAGGACAGGGCCGGAAACACCATATATTTT.